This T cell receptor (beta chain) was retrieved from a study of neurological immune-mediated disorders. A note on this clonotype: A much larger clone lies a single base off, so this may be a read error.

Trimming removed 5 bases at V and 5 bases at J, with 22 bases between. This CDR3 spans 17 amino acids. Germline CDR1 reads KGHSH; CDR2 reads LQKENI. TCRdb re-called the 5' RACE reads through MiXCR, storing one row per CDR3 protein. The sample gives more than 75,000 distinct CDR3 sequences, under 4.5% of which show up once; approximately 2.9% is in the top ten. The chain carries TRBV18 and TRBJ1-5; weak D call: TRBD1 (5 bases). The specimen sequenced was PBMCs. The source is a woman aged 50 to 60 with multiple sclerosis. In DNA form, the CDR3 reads TGTGCCAGCTCATCCACCCCCAGACATGGGGCCGATCAGCCCCAGCATTTT. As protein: CASSSTPRHGADQPQHF.